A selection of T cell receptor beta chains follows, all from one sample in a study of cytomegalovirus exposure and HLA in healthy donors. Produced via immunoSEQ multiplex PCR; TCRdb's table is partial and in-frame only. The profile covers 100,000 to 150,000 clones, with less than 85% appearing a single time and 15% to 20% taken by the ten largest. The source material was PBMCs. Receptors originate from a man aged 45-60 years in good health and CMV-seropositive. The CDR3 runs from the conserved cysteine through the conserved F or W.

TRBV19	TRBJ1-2	CASSRDLNYGYTF
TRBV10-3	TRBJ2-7	CAISESTRNGIEQYF
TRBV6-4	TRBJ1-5	CASSVGLDRVSNQPQHF
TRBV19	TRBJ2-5	CASTAPGLETQYF
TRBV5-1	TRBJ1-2	CASRQGGQGNYGYTF
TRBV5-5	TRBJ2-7	CASSLVGITYEQYF
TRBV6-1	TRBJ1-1	CASSEGGSLMNTEAFF
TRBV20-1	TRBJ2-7	CSARETYEQYF
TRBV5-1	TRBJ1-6	CASSPGQGTSPLHF
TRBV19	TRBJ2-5	CASSRGTGKETQYF
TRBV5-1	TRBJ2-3	CASSLSHSSTDTQYF
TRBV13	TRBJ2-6	CASRRAISGANVLTF
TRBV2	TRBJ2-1	CASRYITSGTYNEQFF
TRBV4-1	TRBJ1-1	CASSKTAMNTEAFF
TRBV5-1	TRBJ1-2	CASRQGLSNYGYTF
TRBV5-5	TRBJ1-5	CASSLISGGNQPQHF
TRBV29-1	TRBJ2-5	CSVEGGDREETQYF
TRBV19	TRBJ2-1	CASGLAGNNEQFF
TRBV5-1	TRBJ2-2	CASSLQWPTNTGELFF
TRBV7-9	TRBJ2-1	CASSLYMSPYNEQFF
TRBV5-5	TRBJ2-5	CASSLGGLAGGEETQYF
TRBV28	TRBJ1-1	CASSYFGQGMSFF
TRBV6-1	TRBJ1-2	CASSEAQFGTGGGYTF
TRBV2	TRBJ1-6	CAILIGDTYNSPLHF
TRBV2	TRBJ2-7	CATHWTQSSGQYF
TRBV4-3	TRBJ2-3	CASSPRLAGAPADTQYF
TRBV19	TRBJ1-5	CASSISRPNQPQHF
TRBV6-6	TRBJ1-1	CASSSIGNTEAFF
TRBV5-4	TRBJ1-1	CASRLAGTGGPMNTEAFF
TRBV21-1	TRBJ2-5	CASSNDGARETQYF
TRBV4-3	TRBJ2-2	CASSQGNGQGGTGELFF
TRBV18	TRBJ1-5	CASSPGGQGVGQPQHF
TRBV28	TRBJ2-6	CASRDRTSGANVLTF
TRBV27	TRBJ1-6	CASGLAGSPLHF
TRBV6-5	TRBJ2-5	CASSYPGGGGETQYF
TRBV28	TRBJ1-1	CATQVGGLEAFF
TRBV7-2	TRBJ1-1	CASSTSAAVRTEAFF
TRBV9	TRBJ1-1	CASSVDQGAGTEAFF
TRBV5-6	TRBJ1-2	CASSWTGGIGGYTF
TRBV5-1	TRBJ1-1	CASSRWAANTEAFF
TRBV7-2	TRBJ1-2	CASSLVEGYTF
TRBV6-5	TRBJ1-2	CASRETGKGYGYTF
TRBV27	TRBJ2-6	CASSLRGSGANVLTF
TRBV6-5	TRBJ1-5	CASSDLVLGNQPQHF
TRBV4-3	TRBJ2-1	CASSQDWTSGGNEQFF
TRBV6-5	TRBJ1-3	CASRDSSGGNTIYF
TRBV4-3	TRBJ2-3	CASSHRVAGELTDTQYF
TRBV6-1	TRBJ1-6	CASSELSERNSPLHF
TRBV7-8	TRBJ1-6	CASSLQGQGRNSPLHF
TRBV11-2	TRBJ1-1	CASSWRTGKAFF
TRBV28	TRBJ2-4	CASSFIGQRGIQYF
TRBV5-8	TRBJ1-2	CASSSPGQGYYGYTF
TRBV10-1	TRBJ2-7	CASSESVGGPSEQYF